The text below deals with one T cell receptor (beta chain). Antigen specificity is unknown. The sample originates from a study of Ad26.COV2.S vaccination and SARS-CoV-2 variants. Study-level background: Vaccine-arm donor from the placebo-controlled COV1001 Ad26.COV2.S trial. Donor got 5x10^10 or 1x10^11 viral particles of Ad26.COV2.S. Study-wide findings and caveats: Post-vaccination breadth of spike-specific CD8+ and CD4+ T cell responses was reportedly substantial. It was vaccine recipients, not placebo recipients, who had the higher spike-specific TCR breadth.

The treatment here: approximately 18 received Ad26.COV2.S at low or high dose, single or two shots; five or six received placebo; per-sample allocation not given. It was on day 63 after the first vaccine or placebo injection that samples were taken. Produced via immunoSEQ multiplex PCR; TCRdb's table is partial and in-frame only. Here the sample spans hundreds of thousands of clones, roughly 90% being singletons. Sequencing was performed on peripheral blood, taken in a trial of Ad26.COV2.S vaccine versus placebo. This receptor was taken from a person between 18 and 65 years old who received the Ad26.COV2.S COVID-19 vaccine or a placebo.

The CDR3: CASSPFETVNTEAFF. The CDR3 coding sequence is TGTGCCAGCTCACCATTTGAGACGGTGAACACTGAAGCTTTCTTT. This chain links TRBV18 with TRBJ1-1; D remains ambiguous. V was trimmed by 2 bases and J by 0 bases, leaving 10 bases between them. The CDR3 spans 15 residues. Germline V gene lookup returns CDR1 KGHSH and CDR2 LQKENI.